The 7 T cell receptor beta chains reported below all come from one sample, sequenced in a study of cytomegalovirus exposure and HLA in healthy donors. It was with 60 Vbeta and 13 Jbeta primers that the PCR ran. Clones were read by immunoSEQ multiplex PCR, and TCRdb kept only the in-frame ones, dropping some. The table has 95,000 to 150,000 clones, around 80% seen once; the top ten hold 7.5% to 10%. The sample consisted of PBMCs. The receptors stem from a female donor in good health and CMV-seropositive.

This chain uses TRBV2 with TRBJ2-5, with D unresolved. Germline values: CDR1 SNHLY, CDR2 FYNNEI. The CDR3 covers 11 residues. Trimming left V 3 bases short and J 4 bases short, with 3 bases between. CDR3 coding DNA: TGTGCCAGCAGTGAGCGAGAGACCCAGTACTTC. As protein: CASSERETQYF.

This clone appeared a few times. The V gene is TRBV4-2, the J gene TRBJ1-1, with 7 bases fitting TRBD1. CDR3 length: 15 amino acids. Germline CDR1 and CDR2: LGHNA and YNFKEQ. Trimming removed 4 bases from V and 2 bases from J; junction bases left unmatched: 7. CDR3 region: CASSPHRGINTEAFF. DNA of the CDR3: TGTGCCAGCAGCCCCCACAGGGGTATAAACACTGAAGCTTTCTTT.

Remarks on this clone: This sample also contains other DNA sequences that code for the same CDR3. The V and J genes are TRBV2 and TRBJ1-6, with D tentatively TRBD1 (5 bases). The CDR3 consists of 15 residues. The germline V and J ends were trimmed by 3 bases and 2 bases, with 8 bases remaining between them. Germline assignment: CDR1 SNHLY and CDR2 FYNNEI. The CDR3 protein is CASSEQGTYNSPLHF. CDR3 in DNA: TGTGCCAGCAGTGAGCAGGGAACCTATAATTCACCCCTCCACTTT.

The J gene is TRBJ1-5, the V gene TRBV6-1; the D is unclear. Germline V gene lookup returns CDR1 MNHNS and CDR2 SASEGT. The CDR3 totals 17 residues. V dropped 0 bases and J dropped 1 base, with 13 bases sitting between them. CDR3 sequence (DNA): TGTGCCAGCAGTGAAGCCGTCGTTGGAGTCAGCAATCAGCCCCAGCATTTT. Its protein is CASSEAVVGVSNQPQHF.

The chain combines TRBV28 with TRBJ2-5; TRBD1 agrees at 8 bases. The DNA end lines up better with TRBJ2-7; the J call may be wrong. The CDR3 has 15 residues. In germline, CDR1 is MDHEN, CDR2 SYDVKM. In nucleotides, the CDR3 is TGTGCCAGCAGTGGGTCTGGACAGGGAAGGTACGAGCAGTACTTC. Its translation is CASSGSGQGRYEQYF.

The chain combines TRBV6-5 with TRBJ1-1, with a weak D call TRBD1 (6 bases). Germline V gene sequence: CDR1 MNHEY, CDR2 SVGAGI. Trimming removed 6 bases from V and 5 bases from J, with 16 bases in between. The CDR3 loop spans 14 amino acids. CDR3 amino acids: CASSQVGGGTEAFF. The CDR3 nucleotides are TGTGCCAGCAGCCAAGTTGGGGGCGGAACTGAAGCTTTCTTT.

In this sample, this clone turned up once. The chain is built from TRBV6-6 and TRBJ2-1; TRBD2 agrees at 12 bases. Unmatched junction bases numbered 8, after V lost 11 bases and J lost 6 bases. The CDR3 is 14 residues long. The germline CDR1 and CDR2 sequences are MNHNY and SVGAGI (reference sequence). The CDR3 spells CAGKLAGGSNEQFF. The CDR3 region has the DNA TGTGCCGGCAAGCTAGCGGGGGGGTCCAATGAGCAGTTCTTC.